Below are 24 T cell receptor beta chains sequenced from a single sample in a study of cytomegalovirus exposure and HLA in healthy donors. Use of 60 Vbeta and 13 Jbeta primers characterized the PCR. The protocol was immunoSEQ multiplex PCR, while the TCRdb copy is restricted to in-frame clones and leaves out a portion. The table includes approximately 140,000 clones, about 74% detected once. Source material: PBMCs. These receptors all come from a woman in her fifties or sixties in good health and CMV-seronegative.

The genes are TRBV27 and TRBJ1-1; possible D gene TRBD1, 5 bases. V was cut by 4 bases and J by 1 base, with 19 bases left in between. Germline CDR1 and CDR2: MNHEY and SMNVEV (reference sequence). This CDR3 spans 17 amino acids. The DNA for the CDR3 is TGTGCCAGCAGTTACACCGGGACGGGGGTGGGGAACACTGAAGCTTTCTTT. It encodes CASSYTGTGVGNTEAFF.

This chain links TRBV7-6 with TRBJ1-2; 7 bases are a match to TRBD1. This CDR3 contains 14 residues. Germline V lookup: CDR1 SGHVS, CDR2 FNYEAQ. The V segment lost 1 base and the J segment 4 bases; nucleotides outside the gene matches: 3. This chain's CDR3 is CASSLGQGPYGYTF. The CDR3 nucleotides read TGTGCCAGCAGCTTAGGACAGGGCCCCTATGGCTACACCTTC.

V and J are TRBV2 and TRBJ2-3, with 9 bases fitting TRBD1. The CDR3 runs to 16 residues. V trimming: 6 bases; J trimming: 1 base; junction bases outside the gene matches: 8. CDR1 is SNHLY, CDR2 FYNNEI, per germline. Here the CDR3 reads CASSATGGFGTDTQYF. The CDR3 DNA is TGTGCCAGCAGCGCCACAGGGGGCTTTGGCACAGATACGCAGTATTTT. The whole variable domain, filled in from reference TRBV2 and TRBJ2-3, reads EPEVTQTPSHQVTQMGQEVILRCVPISNHLYFYWYRQILGQKVEFLVSFYNNEISEKSEIFDDQFSVERPDGSNFTLKIRSTKLEDSAMYFCASSATGGFGTDTQYFGPGTRLTVL.

This chain connects TRBV27 to TRBJ2-1; tentative D call: TRBD1 (6 bases). CDR1 MNHEY and CDR2 SMNVEV come from the germline V gene (reference sequence). V was shortened by 6 bases and J by 10 bases, with 10 bases between the two germline ends. This CDR3 has 11 amino acids. CDR3 sequence reads: CASRSRGEQFF. The CDR3, as DNA: TGTGCCAGCAGATCCAGGGGAGAGCAGTTCTTC.

J is TRBJ2-5 and V is TRBV27; D ambiguous. V shed 5 bases and J shed 0 bases, with 13 bases lying between them. CDR1 and CDR2 from the germline V gene are MNHEY and SMNVEV (reference sequence). The CDR3 spans 15 residues. CDR3 protein: CASSTQAVDQETQYF. DNA for the CDR3: TGTGCCAGCAGTACCCAGGCCGTCGACCAAGAGACCCAGTACTTC.

CDR3 residues: CASKRDSSGNQPQHF. For the CDR3, the DNA is TGTGCCAGCAAAAGGGACAGCTCAGGCAATCAGCCCCAGCATTTT. The chain employs TRBV6-5 and TRBJ1-5; 7 positions agree with TRBD1. The length of the CDR3 is 15 residues. Losses at the gene ends were 7 bases for V and 2 bases for J; bases not matched to a gene: 8. In germline, CDR1 is MNHEY, CDR2 SVGAGI.

In its sample, this clone was seen once. The V gene is TRBV27, the J gene TRBJ1-1; 7 bases agree with TRBD1. The germline V gene has CDR1 MNHEY and CDR2 SMNVEV (reference sequence). The J segment lost 11 bases and the V segment lost 2 bases, leaving 14 bases of the junction unmatched. CDR3 length: 15 residues. The CDR3 sequence: CASSLGDSSPLPAFF. CDR3 bases: TGTGCCAGCAGTTTAGGGGACAGTTCCCCACTCCCGGCTTTCTTT.

V gene TRBV5-1 combines with J gene TRBJ1-1; maybe TRBD1 (5 bases). This CDR3 has 13 amino acids. Germline CDR1 is SGHRS and CDR2 is YFSETQ. With 3 bases removed from V and 5 bases from J, the gap between germline ends came to 11 bases. The CDR3 coding sequence is TGCGCCAGCAGCTCGGACACGAAGACTGAAGCTTTCTTT. As protein: CASSSDTKTEAFF.

As to this clone: This sample includes further DNA sequences coding for the same CDR3. The CDR3 nucleotides read TGTGCCTCGCGACAGGGGTCCTACGAGCAGTACTTC. This gives the protein CASRQGSYEQYF. The chain employs TRBV2 and TRBJ2-7, with 8 bases matching TRBD1. Losses at the gene ends were 11 bases for V and 1 base for J; bases not matched to a gene: 4. The CDR3 runs 12 residues. CDR1 is SNHLY and CDR2 is FYNNEI in the germline V gene.

The rearrangement links TRBV7-2 to TRBJ1-2, with 8 bases aligning to TRBD1. Germline loops: CDR1 SGHTA, CDR2 FQGNSA. The CDR3 is 15 residues long. The V segment lost 4 bases and the J segment 8 bases; nucleotides outside the gene matches: 12. The CDR3 sequence: CASSSRIQGEWGYTF. DNA for the CDR3: TGTGCCAGCAGCTCACGAATACAGGGGGAGTGGGGCTACACCTTC.

This clone was counted between two and nine times. The gene calls are TRBV9 and TRBJ2-3; 11 bases line up with TRBD2. J lost 5 bases, V lost 6 bases, and 14 bases had no gene match. The CDR3 length is 17 residues. Germline CDR1 is SGDLS and CDR2 is YYNGEE. Here the CDR3 reads CASTVGLAGGAGDTQYF. The DNA for the CDR3 is TGTGCCAGCACGGTTGGGCTAGCGGGAGGAGCTGGAGATACGCAGTATTTT.

The chain carries TRBV27 and TRBJ2-1; TRBD1 matches 9 bases. Germline values: CDR1 MNHEY, CDR2 SMNVEV (reference sequence). This CDR3 region has 14 residues. The trim removed 6 bases at V and 1 base at J, leaving 1 base unmatched. DNA for the CDR3: TGTGCCAGCAGGGGACAGGGTTCCTACAATGAGCAGTTCTTC. This sequence encodes CASRGQGSYNEQFF.

V gene TRBV6-6 combines with J gene TRBJ1-4, with a possible D match to TRBD1 (5 bases). This CDR3 comprises 15 residues. From germline, CDR1 is MNHNY and CDR2 SVGAGI (reference sequence). Trimming stripped 3 bases from V and 3 bases from J, with 11 bases between. The CDR3 sequence: CASSYVGGSNEKLFF. The CDR3 DNA reads as TGTGCCAGCAGTTATGTGGGGGGGTCTAATGAAAAACTGTTTTTT.

This chain joins TRBV29-1 and TRBJ1-2, with a tentative D call TRBD1 (6 bases). Germline CDR1 SQVTM, CDR2 ANQGSEA. This CDR3 has 13 amino acids. The V end was cut by 5 bases, the J end by 4 bases, with 14 bases between. CDR3 loop: CSVSTGSGYGYTF. In DNA form, the CDR3 reads TGCAGCGTTAGCACAGGGAGTGGCTATGGCTACACCTTC.

This CDR3 reads CASTIQPAGSPNEQFF. CDR3 in DNA: TGTGCCAGCACCATACAGCCTGCAGGGTCTCCCAATGAGCAGTTCTTC. The V and J genes are TRBV7-8 and TRBJ2-1, with a weak D call TRBD1 (5 bases). The germline gives CDR1 SGHVS, CDR2 FQNEAQ. V was cut by 7 bases and J by 6 bases, with 22 bases left in between. The CDR3 has 16 residues.

The rearrangement links TRBV28 to TRBJ1-4, with TRBD1 matching over 9 bases. Trimming at V came to 5 bases and at J to 0 bases, leaving 7 bases not matched to a gene. This CDR3 contains 17 residues. Germline-derived CDR1 and CDR2 are MDHEN and SYDVKM. For the CDR3, the DNA is TGTGCCAGCAGTCAACCGGGACAGGGCGCAACTAATGAAAAACTGTTTTTT. Residues: CASSQPGQGATNEKLFF.

This clone showed up just a few times. This chain connects TRBV28 to TRBJ1-5; a weak D match, TRBD1 (6 bases). This CDR3 comprises 16 residues. The V gene lost 1 base and the J gene lost 4 bases, with 14 bases spanning the gap. Germline CDR1 and CDR2: MDHEN and SYDVKM. The CDR3 DNA is TGTGCCAGCAGTTTATATGGGGGCGGCTCAAATCAGCCCCAGCATTTT. Translated: CASSLYGGGSNQPQHF.

The chain links TRBV28 to TRBJ1-3; D is uncertain. The ends were cut back, 6 bases at V and 0 bases at J, with 9 bases in the middle. CDR3 length: 14 residues. Germline V lookup: CDR1 MDHEN, CDR2 SYDVKM. CDR3 region: CASSYGFSGNTIYF. CDR3 nucleotides: TGTGCCAGCAGCTACGGGTTCTCTGGAAACACCATATATTTT. Full variable domain (rest looked up from reference TRBV28 and TRBJ1-3): DVKVTQSSRYLVKRTGEKVFLECVQDMDHENMFWYRQDPGLGLRLIYFSYDVKMKEKGDIPEGYSVSREKKERFSLILESASTNQTSMYLCASSYGFSGNTIYFGEGSWLTVV.

The rearrangement joins TRBV5-4 to TRBJ2-2; the D gene is possibly TRBD2 (6 bases). Between the trimmed V and J ends, which lost 0 bases and 3 bases, there was a span of 12 bases. Germline assignment: CDR1 SGHNT and CDR2 YYREEE (reference sequence). The CDR3 has 16 amino acids. This CDR3 reads CASSLVGGKDTGELFF. As DNA, the CDR3 is TGTGCCAGCAGCTTGGTTGGCGGGAAAGACACCGGGGAGCTGTTTTTT.

J is TRBJ2-2 and V is TRBV28, with D perhaps matching TRBD2 (7 bases). This CDR3 contains 15 residues. V lost 2 bases and J lost 6, with 13 bases in between. Germline assignment: CDR1 MDHEN and CDR2 SYDVKM. The CDR3 DNA follows: TGTGCCAGCAGTTTAGTGGGGGGGCCCCCCGGGGAGCTGTTTTTT. Translation gives CASSLVGGPPGELFF.

This clone was recorded a few times. The chain recombines TRBV5-6 with TRBJ1-2; the match to TRBD1 covers 9 bases. The germline V gene encodes CDR1 SGHDT and CDR2 YYEEEE. This CDR3 is 14 amino acids long. V shed 6 bases and J 7 bases; nucleotides not matched to a gene: 10. The CDR3 sequence: CASNPQGAASGYTF. The CDR3 coding sequence is TGTGCCAGCAACCCACAGGGGGCCGCGAGTGGCTACACCTTC.

In its sample, this clone was seen a few times. V gene TRBV6-1 combines with J gene TRBJ1-1; D might be TRBD1 (6 bases). The V end lost 1 base, the J end lost 0 bases, and 18 bases lay between the germline ends. CDR1 MNHNS and CDR2 SASEGT come from the germline V gene. The CDR3 is 18 amino acids. CDR3 bases: TGTGCCAGCAGTGAAGAAAGGACGTGGACAGTGGTGAACACTGAAGCTTTCTTT. It specifies CASSEERTWTVVNTEAFF.

J is TRBJ1-5 and V is TRBV6-1, with 8 bases fitting TRBD1. CDR3 length: 15 amino acids. Germline values: CDR1 MNHNS, CDR2 SASEGT. The V and J ends lost 8 bases and 1 base, in that order; junction bases with no gene match: 7. CDR3 sequence (DNA): TGTGCCAGCGGACAGGGATTTTCAAGCAATCAGCCCCAGCATTTT. Its translation: CASGQGFSSNQPQHF.

The chain is built from TRBV9 and TRBJ2-1; weak D call: TRBD2 (6 bases). Trimming removed 4 bases from V and 7 bases from J, with 21 bases in between. The CDR3 is 16 amino acids. Germline values: CDR1 SGDLS, CDR2 YYNGEE. The CDR3 DNA reads TGTGCCAGCAGCCTCGGGACTCGAGAACCTCAAAATGAGCAGTTCTTC. Translation: CASSLGTREPQNEQFF.